This T cell receptor (beta chain) was profiled in a study of cytomegalovirus exposure and HLA in healthy donors (dated by TCRdb to about 2017). Looking at the study overall: An earlier analysis of some 500 of the donors reported 250 to 350 Gb of sequence data and roughly 110 million unique TCR beta sequences from roughly 180 million T cells. All discovery cohort repertoires had been generated using a single sequencing platform. The study aimed to test whether signatures of past pathogen exposure could be identified by cataloging public T cell receptors. To study patterns of TCR occurrence, a later analysis re-analyzed previously published TCR beta repertoires from several hundred donors and added high-resolution HLA genotyping. Among under 450 genotyped donors of the cohort, an average of roughly 240,000 unique TCR beta nucleotide sequences were sequenced per donor, around 18% of them non-productive. An earlier analysis of several hundred of the donors applied high-throughput TCR beta sequencing to assess whether each TCR beta V gene segment acted as functional or pseudogenic. Alongside the repertoire data, information on donor age, sex, ethnicity and CMV serostatus was compiled. Of the approximately 400 genotyped donors, approximately 81% were placed in the genetic ancestry cluster associated with self-reported Caucasian donors. The study used immunosequencing to profile the T cell repertoires of hundreds of subjects and linked those repertoires to cytomegalovirus serostatus. Both class I and class II loci were covered by HLA typing, at four-digit resolution. Because of strong linkage in the cohort, roughly five DR-DQ haplotypes were treated as single units for association and clustering. The number of typed donors differed by locus: roughly 629-630 for A, B, C, DRB1 and DQB1; approximately 520 for DQA1; approximately 600 for DPA1; and around 470 for DPB1. Approximately 330 gigabases of sequencing data and tens of millions of unique TCR sequences made up an early release that covered 500 to 650 HLA-typed donors. A separate validation cohort of some 130 different subjects was used in addition to the roughly 720-subject first cohort. In a later genetic analysis, genome-wide SNP genotypes for about three fifths of the roughly 670 donors were used, and that subset was treated as a discovery cohort. To predict cytomegalovirus infection status, the study combined high-throughput TCR immunosequencing, statistical association of individual TCRs with disease status, and machine learning. The later analysis used no new phenotypic data to find candidate immune exposures, relying instead on TCR beta sequences and their occurrence across donors.

Library creation used the immunoSEQ multiplex PCR assay. For the multiplex PCR, a mixture combining 60 forward primers for TCR Vbeta segments and 13 reverse primers for TCR Jbeta segments was used. A multiplex PCR assay on genomic DNA amplified the CDR3 region of rearranged TCR beta genes. On the Illumina HiSeq System, the amplified TCR beta libraries were sequenced as 87-base-pair reads. The original methods were these. In a later analysis, approximately 74 million unique TCR beta chains were counted across the 666 repertoires, and roughly 11 million of these chains were shared by at least two donors. Raw reads were error-corrected and collapsed into unique sequences by a nearest-neighbor algorithm in which closely related sequences were merged to remove PCR and sequencing errors. To assign V, D and J gene segments, CDR3 sequences were aligned to IMGT reference sequences. For a sequence to be retained, a match of at least six nucleotides was required to both a V gene segment and a J gene segment. A rearrangement counted as productive if the CDR3 had no stop codons and remained in frame with V and J, and every other rearrangement counted as non-productive. CDR3 was defined according to IMGT convention as the region running from the second conserved V-encoded cysteine to the conserved J-encoded phenylalanine. The earlier analysis of 550 to 650 of the donors excluded any sequence lacking an unambiguous match to a single V gene segment. In an earlier analysis of a few hundred of the donors, a V segment was called functional when productive rearrangements were above 56.7%, and segregating when the standard deviation between donors exceeded 5%. A statistical classification framework was developed to diagnose cytomegalovirus status using the catalog of TCR beta chain sequences. In a later analysis, TCR nucleotide sequences were compared against IMGT/GENE-DB human TR gene sequences so that V and J genes could be assigned. The TCRdist pipeline was used in a later analysis to assign CDR3 sequences and most-parsimonious VDJ recombination scenarios. In a later analysis, every TCR beta chain was defined by the combination of its CDR3 amino acid sequence and its V-gene family, and reads without a unique V-gene family were dropped. As a way to deal with suspected cross-contamination and a sequencing artifact, a later analysis dropped 640 or so nucleotide sequences that were highly shared and had low generation probability. In a later analysis, a clonal expansion index for each public chain was calculated from normalized within-repertoire ranks of inferred template counts. A later analysis computed generation probabilities with a VDJ recombination model fitted to out-of-frame rearrangements, and checked the results against IGoR. Hypergeometric tests were used in a later analysis to score TCR-TCR, TCR-HLA and TCR-CMV co-occurrence, with a repertoire-size bias correction applied to the TCR pairs. In a later analysis, false discovery rates were estimated by permuting HLA or CMV assignments 20 times. A later analysis grouped co-occurring TCRs with DBSCAN, adding TCRdist sequence similarity when clustering within HLA-allele-positive subsets. Repertoires with fewer than 30,000 or more than 120,000 public chains were left out of co-occurrence clustering, as were five repertoires with anomalous nucleotide sharing. TCRdb's version of the immuneACCESS table is confined to in-frame rearrangements and falls short of the full clone set. An unresolved V gene accounts for under half of the shortfall where checked; the remainder is of unknown origin. For V, J and clone size, that table is used; D and trimming come from the DNA. The sample table holds 150,000 to 200,000 clones, of which about 75% were seen once. The ten largest clones capture over 11% of the sample.

Study-wide findings and limitations: In a later genetic analysis, fewer N-insertions in productive TCRs were reported among donors in an Asian-associated ancestry cluster than the roughly 710-donor mean. A few of the identified cytomegalovirus-associated TCR beta chains were confirmed in vitro to be specific for cytomegalovirus antigens. Compared with equally common non-associated chains, HLA-associated TCR beta chains in a later analysis were more clonally expanded and had lower generation probabilities. V-gene and J-gene trimming of TCR beta chains was associated with a missense DCLRE1C variant in a later genetic analysis, and the association was replicated in an independent cohort. The classifier was reported to diagnose cytomegalovirus status with high specificity and sensitivity in both the original cohort and the validation cohort. Across donors, most TCR sequences were observed very rarely, whereas some public TCRs were present in many individuals. According to a later analysis, parvovirus B19, influenza, CMV and Epstein-Barr virus appeared linked to several top co-occurrence clusters. The authors suggested that the approach could potentially be extended to other disease states and immunological phenotypes. A further reported finding was that TCR beta sequences accurately predicted the HLA-A and HLA-B alleles for most subjects in the first cohort. In a later analysis, 15,000 to 20,000 TCR beta sequences were associated with specific HLA alleles at a false discovery rate of 0.05. CMV serostatus was the only immune exposure information available for the cohort. Assigning TCR associations to individual alleles was difficult when HLA alleles, especially DR and DQ, strongly co-occurred. The cohort was sequenced for TCR beta chains only, and without alpha or paired-chain data the features that could be detected were limited. HLA typing was unavailable for some donors at each locus, so association tests used only the typed subset. The study listed 150 to 200 TCR beta chains as associated with cytomegalovirus. According to a later analysis, TCR association rates differed among HLA loci, with DRB1 alleles showing the most associated TCRs and HLA-C alleles showing the fewest. Broadly in line with IMGT annotations, most TCR beta V segments showed up in productive rearrangements about 90% or about 30% of the time in an earlier analysis of around 550 of the donors. Correlated functional status among segregating V segments might be attributable to linkage disequilibrium, but an unknown experimental factor could not be ruled out. A cluster of highly shared sequence variants was judged likely to be a technical artifact of the sequencing pipeline. Most CMV-associated TCR beta chains appeared to be HLA-restricted in a later analysis, and the HLA associations seemed to be driven largely by CMV exposure. Because counts were too low, about 15 rarely observed V segments, including chromosome 9 orphons, were left out of the earlier analysis of roughly 600 of the donors. Roughly uniform sequencing depth across donors was assumed in presence/absence analyses, although this assumption may not hold.

The cohort comprised hundreds of healthy bone marrow donors. Cohort members were all nominally healthy when sampled, although unrecorded immune exposures were likely present. The donor was CMV seropositive and belonged to the group of more than 250 seropositive cohort members. Every donor gave a peripheral blood sample, and the peripheral blood mononuclear cells from that sample were used for TCR beta sequencing. The Qiagen DNeasy Blood Extraction Kit was used to extract genomic DNA from the blood cell samples. Concerning this clone: Its antigen target is currently unknown. There are no base qualities to consult, and no much larger clone falls within one base.

Source material: PBMCs. This clonotype was obtained from a man between 50 and 59 years old in good health and CMV-seropositive.

The CDR3 region: CASSEARLRRAASNQPQHF. The nucleotides read TGTGCCAGCAGTGAAGCGCGTTTACGCAGGGCGGCGAGCAATCAGCCCCAGCATTTT. The chain is assembled from TRBV6-1 and TRBJ1-5; tentative D gene TRBD1, with 5 bases matching. The germline V gene specifies MNHNS as CDR1 and SASEGT as CDR2. Trimming at the junction amounts to 0 bases on V and 1 base on J, and the germline ends lie 19 bases apart. The CDR3 goes from the cysteine to the phenylalanine over 19 residues. The sequence is cut down to CDR3 DNA, 57 bases in frame from base 1.